The 24 T cell receptor beta chains below were found in one sample sequenced in a study of cytomegalovirus exposure and HLA in healthy donors. 60 Vbeta and 13 Jbeta primers were used in PCR. Assay: immunoSEQ multiplex PCR; the TCRdb copy retains only in-frame clones and omits some. The data show about 120,000 clones, with around 77% seen just once and about 5.8% held by the top ten. The sequenced sample was PBMCs. All receptors come from a man between 18 and 29 years old in good health and CMV-seropositive.

In its sample, this clone was seen a few times. V and J are TRBV6-5 and TRBJ2-7, with a possible D match to TRBD2 (6 bases). V was pared by 7 bases and J by 3 bases, with 19 bases between. CDR1 MNHEY and CDR2 SVGAGI come from the germline V gene. The length of the CDR3 is 15 residues. CDR3 in DNA: TGTGCCAGCACCCACTCTCCGGGAGATCTCTACGAGCAGTACTTC. Its translation is CASTHSPGDLYEQYF.

This chain connects TRBV5-1 to TRBJ2-7; D is unclear. This CDR3 comprises 11 residues. V lost 4 bases, J lost 3 bases, and 5 bases lay in between. Looked up from germline, CDR1 is SGHRS and CDR2 is YFSETQ. In DNA form, the CDR3 reads TGCGCCAGCAGCCGCGACTACGAGCAGTACTTC. Protein product: CASSRDYEQYF.

The V gene is TRBV5-5, the J gene TRBJ2-1; 9 bases map to TRBD2. Germline CDR1 and CDR2: SGHKS and YYEKEE (reference sequence). Losses at the gene ends were 2 bases for V and 6 bases for J; bases not matched to a gene: 6. CDR3 length: 15 amino acids. The CDR3 loop reads CASSFTSGYSNEQFF. The CDR3 region has the DNA TGTGCCAGCAGCTTCACTAGCGGGTATTCCAATGAGCAGTTCTTC.

This clone occurred once. The rearrangement uses TRBV5-1 and TRBJ2-7; weak D call: TRBD1 (6 bases). This CDR3 has 15 residues. V lost 5 bases and J 3 bases, leaving 18 bases between the germline ends. Germline CDR1 is SGHRS and CDR2 is YFSETQ. CDR3 residues: CASRTDGDIRYEQYF. DNA of the CDR3: TGCGCCAGCAGGACGGATGGGGACATCCGCTACGAGCAGTACTTC. Using reference TRBV5-1 and TRBJ2-7 for the parts outside the CDR3, the full variable domain is KAGVTQTPRYLIKTRGQQVTLSCSPISGHRSVSWYQQTPGQGLQFLFEYFSETQRNKGNFPGRFSGRQFSNSRSEMNVSTLELGDSALYLCASRTDGDIRYEQYFGPGTRLTVT.

This chain joins TRBV9 and TRBJ1-1; D unresolved. The germline CDR1 and CDR2 sequences are SGDLS and YYNGEE. Trimming stripped 0 bases from V and 7 bases from J, with 13 bases between. This CDR3 comprises 14 residues. This CDR3 reads CASSVGRTRDEAFF. As DNA, the CDR3 is TGTGCCAGCAGCGTAGGAAGGACCCGGGATGAAGCTTTCTTT.

The rearrangement uses TRBV7-9 and TRBJ1-2, with 7 bases fitting TRBD1. J lost 4 bases, V lost 1 base, and 9 bases had no gene match. The CDR3 totals 16 residues. Germline V gene sequence: CDR1 SEHNR, CDR2 FQNEAQ (reference sequence). The CDR3 reads CASSLGGTDRTYGYTF. CDR3 coding DNA: TGTGCCAGCAGCTTAGGGGGGACAGATCGGACCTATGGCTACACCTTC.

The chain couples TRBV7-6 to TRBJ2-1, with D possibly TRBD2 on 6 matching bases. The V end lost 5 bases, the J end lost 8 bases, and 7 bases lay between the germline ends. This CDR3 contains 11 residues. Per germline, CDR1 SGHVS and CDR2 FNYEAQ. CDR3 amino acids: CASSGGDEQFF. The CDR3 DNA is TGTGCCAGCAGCGGAGGGGATGAGCAGTTCTTC.

This clone was picked up a small number of times. J is TRBJ1-3 and V is TRBV28; tentative D call: TRBD1 (5 bases). This CDR3 is 17 amino acids long. CDR1 MDHEN and CDR2 SYDVKM come from the germline V gene. Trimming removed 5 bases from V and 0 bases from J, with 17 bases in between. As DNA, the CDR3 is TGTGCCAGCAGTGGACCCTGGGGGGGAAGCTCTGGAAACACCATATATTTT. Translating gives CASSGPWGGSSGNTIYF.

The V and J genes are TRBV5-1 and TRBJ2-7; 9 bases line up with TRBD1. There are 15 residues in the CDR3. The germline gives CDR1 SGHRS, CDR2 YFSETQ. After removal of 7 bases from V and 5 bases from J, the junction contained 13 bases not matched to a gene. For the CDR3, the DNA is TGCGCCAGCGGAGCGCCGGGACAGGGATTCCACGAGCAGTACTTC. Translated, it gives CASGAPGQGFHEQYF.

This chain connects TRBV4-1 to TRBJ1-1; 7 bases align to TRBD1. The junction had 8 bases not matched to a gene; V was cut back by 4 bases and J by 3 bases. This CDR3 is 15 amino acids long. From germline, CDR1 is MGHRA and CDR2 YSYEKL. The CDR3 DNA follows: TGCGCCAGCAGCCCTGACAGACAGGGACACACTGAAGCTTTCTTT. As protein: CASSPDRQGHTEAFF.

CDR3: CASRVALAPNGEQYF. As DNA, the CDR3 is TGCGCCAGCAGAGTTGCACTAGCCCCGAATGGTGAGCAGTACTTC. This chain uses TRBV5-1 with TRBJ2-7, with D possibly being TRBD2 (6 bases). Per the germline V gene, CDR1 is SGHRS and CDR2 is YFSETQ. Trimming took off 5 bases at V and 7 bases at J, with 22 bases between the two ends. The CDR3 length is 15 residues.

The J gene is TRBJ1-1, the V gene TRBV28; a possible D gene is TRBD1 (5 bases). V was trimmed by 2 bases and J by 8 bases, leaving 12 bases between them. The germline CDR1 and CDR2 sequences are MDHEN and SYDVKM. The CDR3 is made up of 13 amino acids. The CDR3: CASSLSGAEEAFF. The CDR3 DNA reads TGTGCCAGCAGTTTAAGCGGGGCGGAGGAAGCTTTCTTT.

CDR3 nucleotide sequence: TGTGCCAGCTCATTCGACAGCACCGCTGAAGCTTTCTTT. It translates to CASSFDSTAEAFF. This chain connects TRBV18 to TRBJ1-1; D may be TRBD1 (5 bases). CDR3 size: 13 residues. Per germline, CDR1 KGHSH and CDR2 LQKENI. V was cut by 5 bases and J by 6 bases, with 13 bases left in between.

The V gene is TRBV18, the J gene TRBJ1-1; D is perhaps TRBD1 (6 bases). Germline V gene sequence: CDR1 KGHSH, CDR2 LQKENI. Trimming stripped 6 bases from V and 1 base from J, with 15 bases between. The CDR3 contains 15 residues. The CDR3 coding sequence is TGTGCCAGCTCCCGAACACAGGGAAGGAACACTGAAGCTTTCTTT. Protein: CASSRTQGRNTEAFF. Full variable domain (remainder filled in from reference TRBV18 and TRBJ1-1): NAGVMQNPRHLVRRRGQEARLRCSPMKGHSHVYWYRQLPEEGLKFMVYLQKENIIDESGMPKERFSAEFPKEGPSILRIQQVVRGDSAAYFCASSRTQGRNTEAFFGQGTRLTVV.

CDR3 coding DNA: TGCGCCAGCAGCCACCCCCGGACAGGGGGCCGTCCTGAAGCTTTCTTT. Its protein is CASSHPRTGGRPEAFF. The chain links TRBV4-1 to TRBJ1-1, with TRBD1 matching 11 bases. The CDR3 covers 16 residues. Germline CDR1 and CDR2: MGHRA and YSYEKL. The J segment lost 6 bases and the V segment lost 3 bases, leaving 9 bases of the junction unmatched.

V usage is TRBV5-1 and J usage is TRBJ1-2; tentative D call: TRBD1 (5 bases). Trimming stripped 2 bases from V and 4 bases from J, with 15 bases between. Germline V gives CDR1 SGHRS, CDR2 YFSETQ. The CDR3 totals 15 residues. CDR3 loop: CASSLELTGIYGYTF. CDR3 coding DNA: TGCGCCAGCAGCTTAGAACTTACAGGAATCTATGGCTACACCTTC.

This rearrangement joins TRBV7-3 to TRBJ2-1, with D unresolved. Germline CDR1 is SGHTA and CDR2 is FQGTGA. Trimming took 4 bases from V and 3 from J, leaving 7 bases between them. The CDR3 contains 13 residues. CDR3 bases: TGTGCCAGCAGCTCTCAGCGCTACAATGAGCAGTTCTTC. Its protein is CASSSQRYNEQFF.

The CDR3 DNA follows: TGTGCCAGCAGTGATAGGGGTGGTGACAACCCGAACACTGAAGCTTTCTTT. It yields the protein CASSDRGGDNPNTEAFF. This chain connects TRBV25-1 to TRBJ1-1, with D maybe TRBD1 (5 bases). The CDR3 is 17 residues long. Germline V gene lookup returns CDR1 MGHDK and CDR2 SYGVNS. V was shortened by 3 bases and J by 1 base, with 18 bases between the two germline ends. Full variable domain (rest looked up from reference TRBV25-1 and TRBJ1-1): EADIYQTPRYLVIGTGKKITLECSQTMGHDKMYWYQQDPGMELHLIHYSYGVNSTEKGDLSSESTVSRIRTEHFPLTLESARPSHTSQYLCASSDRGGDNPNTEAFFGQGTRLTVV.

This clone was detected a few times. V and J are TRBV2 and TRBJ2-3; 10 bases agree with TRBD2. Germline V gene sequence: CDR1 SNHLY, CDR2 FYNNEI. The CDR3 has 13 residues. Unmatched junction bases numbered 1, after V lost 8 bases and J lost 2 bases. The CDR3: CASLAGVTDTQYF. The CDR3 region has the DNA TGTGCCAGCCTAGCGGGAGTCACAGATACGCAGTATTTT.

The rearrangement links TRBV27 to TRBJ1-6; a possible D gene is TRBD1 (6 bases). V lost 7 bases to trimming and J lost 8 bases, with 27 bases between them. CDR1 is MNHEY and CDR2 is SMNVEV in the germline V gene (reference sequence). The CDR3 totals 18 residues. For the CDR3, the DNA is TGTGCCAGCACCCTGAAGGGGGGGATTGGGAGGATTCATTCACCCCTCCACTTT. The encoded protein is CASTLKGGIGRIHSPLHF.

The chain joins TRBV6-5 to TRBJ1-1, with 9 nucleotides matching TRBD1. V shed 6 bases, J shed 1 base, and the junction held 6 bases outside the gene matches. Germline V lookup: CDR1 MNHEY, CDR2 SVGAGI. The CDR3 contains 15 residues. The CDR3 spells CASRPPGQGNTEAFF. In DNA, the CDR3 is TGTGCCAGCAGGCCCCCGGGACAGGGGAACACTGAAGCTTTCTTT.

This sequence joins TRBV5-6 and TRBJ1-2; 9 bases agree with TRBD1. V shed 4 bases, J shed 3 bases, and the junction held 10 bases outside the gene matches. This CDR3 comprises 16 residues. Germline V CDR1 and CDR2: SGHDT, YYEEEE. The CDR3 sequence: CASSLNRDRVYYGYTF. The CDR3, as DNA: TGTGCCAGCAGCCTGAACCGGGACAGGGTCTACTATGGCTACACCTTC.

This clone occurred a few times. The chain combines TRBV28 with TRBJ1-5; 8 nucleotides agree with TRBD1. Germline CDR1 reads MDHEN; CDR2 reads SYDVKM. The CDR3 extends over 16 amino acids. J lost 1 base, V lost 9 bases, and 11 bases had no gene match. The CDR3 region is CASRLRQGSSNQPQHF. CDR3 DNA: TGTGCCAGTCGATTAAGACAGGGGTCGAGCAATCAGCCCCAGCATTTT.

J is TRBJ2-3 and V is TRBV11-2; TRBD2 aligns across 10 bases. This CDR3 region has 19 residues. Germline CDR1 is SGHAT and CDR2 is FQNNGV. V trimming: 1 base; J trimming: 2 bases; junction bases outside the gene matches: 12. The CDR3 reads CASSLASSGGLKTTDTQYF. CDR3 coding DNA: TGTGCCAGCAGCTTAGCGAGTAGCGGGGGGCTTAAAACCACAGATACGCAGTATTTT.